A single sample gave rise to the 31 T cell receptor beta chains below, sequenced in a study of identical twins. Each CDR3 protein gets one entry after TCRdb re-called the 5' RACE reads with MiXCR. The sample has about 690,000 distinct CDR3 sequences; roughly 6% are singletons. Sequenced: naive T cells sorted from blood. The receptor source for this set is a man aged 18 to 30 in good health.

This clonotype was counted ten times or more. The chain links TRBV18 to TRBJ2-5; perhaps TRBD1 as D (6 bases). V lost 6 bases to trimming and J lost 5 bases, with 10 bases between them. Per the germline V gene, CDR1 is KGHSH and CDR2 is LQKENI. The CDR3 has 12 amino acids. This CDR3 reads CASSGQLETQYF. The CDR3 DNA sequence: TGTGCCAGCTCTGGACAGTTGGAGACCCAGTACTTC.

Ten or more counts support this clonotype. The chain uses TRBV5-1 and TRBJ2-5, with TRBD1 matching 9 bases. Germline V gene data show CDR1 as SGHRS and CDR2 as YFSETQ. CDR3 length: 14 residues. The V and J ends lost 3 bases and 5 bases, in that order; junction bases with no gene match: 5. CDR3 sequence: CASSWKDRGETQYF. The DNA for the CDR3 is TGCGCCAGCAGCTGGAAGGACAGGGGTGAGACCCAGTACTTC.

This clonotype was observed at least ten times. This chain links TRBV20-1 with TRBJ1-1; maybe TRBD1 (5 bases). The germline V and J ends were trimmed by 5 bases and 4 bases, with 14 bases remaining between them. Germline V lookup: CDR1 DFQATT, CDR2 SNEGSKA (reference sequence). This CDR3 is 13 amino acids long. CDR3 sequence: CSALGEGPTEAFF. The CDR3 DNA sequence: TGCAGTGCTTTGGGGGAGGGTCCCACTGAAGCTTTCTTT.

This clonotype has a count of ten or more. The rearrangement links TRBV9 to TRBJ2-5, with 14 bases lining up with TRBD2. Trimming cost V 4 bases and J 3 bases; bases outside gene matches: 8. The germline CDR1 and CDR2 sequences are SGDLS and YYNGEE. This CDR3 has 17 residues. The CDR3 bases are TGTGCCAGCAGCAGACACCGACTAGCGGGAGGGAAAGAGACCCAGTACTTC. Translating it yields CASSRHRLAGGKETQYF.

This clonotype was seen ten or more times. The chain has TRBV12-3 or TRBV12-4 and TRBJ1-3, with 7 nucleotides matching TRBD1. The ends lost 6 bases at V and 4 bases at J; junction bases unmatched: 6. The CDR3 covers 14 residues. CDR3 in amino acids: CASSLGQYGNTIYF. CDR3 nucleotide sequence: TGTGCCAGCAGCCTGGGACAGTACGGAAACACCATATATTTT.

Many counts were recorded for this clonotype. This chain joins TRBV20-1 and TRBJ2-2; a possible D gene is TRBD2 (6 bases). The V and J ends lost 6 bases and 4 bases respectively, with 18 bases between them. This CDR3 contains 15 residues. From germline, CDR1 is DFQATT and CDR2 SNEGSKA (reference sequence). The CDR3 nucleotides are TGCAGTGCGCTACCTGGAGGGGCTAGCACCGGGGAGCTGTTTTTT. Amino acid sequence: CSALPGGASTGELFF.

In this sample, this clonotype turned up many times. The V call is TRBV29-1, the J call TRBJ1-2, with 9 bases identical to TRBD1. The CDR3 loop spans 15 amino acids. The V segment lost 2 bases and the J segment 5 bases; nucleotides outside the gene matches: 9. Looked up from germline, CDR1 is SQVTM and CDR2 is ANQGSEA. The CDR3 region is CSVETGGDSHYGYTF. In DNA, the CDR3 is TGCAGCGTTGAAACAGGGGGCGATAGTCATTATGGCTACACCTTC.

Ten or more counts support this clonotype. V is TRBV20-1 and J is TRBJ2-3; 9 bases line up with TRBD2. This CDR3 region has 17 residues. Per the germline V gene, CDR1 is DFQATT and CDR2 is SNEGSKA (reference sequence). Trimming at V came to 1 base and at J to 0 bases, leaving 8 bases not matched to a gene. In DNA form, the CDR3 reads TGCAGTGCTAGAGCCCTGCTAGCGGGGCCTAGCACAGATACGCAGTATTTT. Translation: CSARALLAGPSTDTQYF.

This clonotype was seen a few times. The rearrangement links TRBV18 to TRBJ2-1; 9 bases line up with TRBD2. J gave up 8 bases and V 4 bases, and 6 bases lay outside the gene matches. The CDR3 length is 14 residues. Germline CDR1 is KGHSH and CDR2 is LQKENI. The CDR3 reads CASSLLAGTDEQFF. Written as DNA, the CDR3 is TGTGCCAGCTCACTTCTAGCGGGGACGGATGAGCAGTTCTTC.

This clonotype was recorded at least ten times. V gene TRBV29-1 combines with J gene TRBJ1-5; D gene uncertain. Germline CDR1 SQVTM, CDR2 ANQGSEA. The V and J ends lost 6 bases and 3 bases respectively, with 12 bases between them. This CDR3 is built from 13 residues. Written as DNA, the CDR3 is TGCAGCGTCATATTCCTAGACAATCAGCCCCAGCATTTT. Amino acid sequence: CSVIFLDNQPQHF.

To note about this clonotype: A clone one base away is much larger, so this may be a read error. This chain uses TRBV12-3 or TRBV12-4 with TRBJ2-3; a weak D match, TRBD1 (7 bases). This CDR3 is 19 amino acids long. The CDR3 loop is CASSLFEIDLLGGTDTHYF. DNA for the CDR3: TGTGCCAGCAGTTTGTTCGAGATAGACTTACTAGGGGGGACAGATACGCATTATTTT.

This clonotype has at least ten counts. The chain combines TRBV29-1 with TRBJ2-3; D may be TRBD2 (6 bases). Trimming stripped 4 bases from V and 4 bases from J, with 12 bases between. CDR3 length: 13 amino acids. CDR1 and CDR2 from the germline V gene are SQVTM and ANQGSEA. The CDR3 DNA sequence: TGCAGCGTTGCGGGCGGGACCTCAGATACGCAGTATTTT. Translated: CSVAGGTSDTQYF.

This clonotype occurred many times. V is TRBV7-8 and J is TRBJ2-1, with 7 bases that match TRBD2. Germline V gene lookup returns CDR1 SGHVS and CDR2 FQNEAQ. V lost 5 bases to trimming and J lost 4 bases; unmatched junction nucleotides: 8. The CDR3 totals 15 residues. The CDR3: CASSPQREPYNEQFF. The CDR3 nucleotides read TGTGCCAGCAGCCCCCAGCGGGAACCGTACAATGAGCAGTTCTTC.

This clonotype was counted at least ten times. V and J are TRBV10-2 and TRBJ2-7; 11 bases align to TRBD2. Germline CDR1 reads WSHSY; CDR2 reads SAAADI. The CDR3 runs 15 residues. Trimming took 2 bases from V and 5 from J; bases not matched to a gene: 5. CDR3 protein: CASSERTSGWDEQYV. Written as DNA, the CDR3 is TGCGCCAGCAGTGAGAGGACTAGCGGGTGGGACGAGCAGTACGTC.

This clonotype has a count of ten or more. The chain uses TRBV7-2 and TRBJ2-1; TRBD1 is a possible D gene (6 bases). Per the germline V gene, CDR1 is SGHTA and CDR2 is FQGNSA. Trimming removed 6 bases at V and 9 bases at J, with 9 bases between. There are 11 residues in the CDR3. The CDR3 is CASRSRGEQFF. DNA for the CDR3: TGTGCCAGCAGATCCAGGGGTGAGCAGTTCTTC.

The chain carries TRBV6-5 and TRBJ2-1; weak D call: TRBD2 (7 bases). Deletions cut 1 base from V and 5 bases from J, with 12 bases between. From germline, CDR1 is MNHEY and CDR2 SVGAGI. The CDR3 runs to 15 residues. Here the CDR3 DNA reads TGTGCCAGCAGTTACTTTGGGGGGGCAAACAATGAGCAGTTCTTC. This gives the protein CASSYFGGANNEQFF.

This clonotype was detected ten times or more. This chain connects TRBV5-1 to TRBJ2-1, with D perhaps given as TRBD1 or TRBD2 (7 bases each). Germline CDR1 is SGHRS and CDR2 is YFSETQ. The CDR3 length is 15 residues. Trimming took 7 bases from V and 2 from J, leaving 16 bases between them. The CDR3 here is CASLPGGQTYNEQFF. Written as DNA, the CDR3 is TGCGCCAGCCTCCCGGGGGGACAGACCTACAATGAGCAGTTCTTC.

This clonotype was seen many times. The chain has TRBV20-1 and TRBJ2-5, with 9 bases identical to TRBD2. Germline values: CDR1 DFQATT, CDR2 SNEGSKA (reference sequence). Germline trimming cut 0 bases from V and 5 bases from J; bases unmatched to any gene: 16. The CDR3 consists of 18 residues. CDR3 region: CSARDLWASGNVEETQYF. CDR3 coding DNA: TGCAGTGCTAGAGATCTTTGGGCTAGCGGGAATGTGGAGGAGACCCAGTACTTC.

The rearrangement joins TRBV7-2 to TRBJ2-3, with 8 bases matching TRBD2. The CDR3 runs 16 residues. From germline, CDR1 is SGHTA and CDR2 FQGNSA. V lost 2 bases, J lost 1 base, and 5 bases stayed unmatched. CDR3 sequence (DNA): TGTGCCAGCAGCTTACACGGGACTAGGGGCACAGATACGCAGTATTTT. It specifies CASSLHGTRGTDTQYF.

With respect to this clonotype: Possible read error: a much larger clone is one base away. Given the absence of the conserved phenylalanine or tryptophan at the CDR3 end, a read error is likely. The chain employs TRBV6-1 and TRBJ2-2, with 10 nucleotides matching TRBD1. V dropped 7 bases and J dropped 5; count of bases not matched to a gene: 4. This CDR3 spans 14 amino acids. Germline lookup yields CDR1 MNHNS and CDR2 SASEGT. The CDR3, as DNA: TGTGCCAGCATCGACAGGGGGCGAACCGGGGAGCTGTTTGTT. This gives the protein CASIDRGRTGELFV.

Remarks on this clonotype: This could be a read error, since a much larger clone is one nucleotide away. The rearrangement uses TRBV30 and TRBJ2-7; perhaps TRBD1 as D (6 bases). V gave up 3 bases and J gave up 2 bases, with 11 bases separating them. Germline V gives CDR1 GTSNPN, CDR2 SVGIG (reference sequence). The CDR3 extends over 13 amino acids. CDR3 bases: TGTGCCTGGAGGAAGACAGGTCCCTACGAGCAGTACGTC. Protein product: CAWRKTGPYEQYV.

This clonotype turned up a few times. The chain uses TRBV10-3 and TRBJ2-2; D may be TRBD1 (6 bases). This CDR3 has 13 amino acids. Trimming removed 7 bases at V and 11 bases at J, with 17 bases between. Germline values: CDR1 ENHRY, CDR2 SYGVKD. This chain's CDR3 is CAINPNGGTELFF. For the CDR3, the DNA is TGTGCCATCAATCCCAACGGTGGGACAGAGCTGTTTTTT.

At least ten counts were recorded for this clonotype. The V and J genes are TRBV20-1 and TRBJ2-7, with 9 bases lining up with TRBD2. This CDR3 has 15 amino acids. CDR1 DFQATT and CDR2 SNEGSKA come from the germline V gene (reference sequence). After removal of 3 bases from V and 4 bases from J, the junction contained 10 bases not matched to a gene. The CDR3: CSARDPLTSGYEQYF. CDR3 DNA sequence: TGCAGTGCTAGGGATCCGTTGACTAGCGGTTACGAGCAGTACTTC.

This clonotype was found many times. The chain employs TRBV29-1 and TRBJ2-2; D gene ambiguous. V shed 6 bases and J shed 5 bases, with 7 bases lying between them. CDR1 is SQVTM, CDR2 ANQGSEA, per germline. The CDR3 extends over 11 amino acids. The CDR3 sequence is CSVVETGELFF. CDR3 nucleotide sequence: TGCAGCGTGGTAGAGACCGGGGAGCTGTTTTTT.

V usage is TRBV6-1 and J usage is TRBJ2-1; the match to TRBD1 covers 9 bases. J was trimmed by 8 bases and V by 6 bases; bases with no gene match: 11. The CDR3 contains 15 residues. From germline, CDR1 is MNHNS and CDR2 SASEGT. The CDR3 sequence is CASSPTGGMSDEQFF. The CDR3 nucleotides are TGTGCCAGCAGCCCCACAGGGGGCATGAGCGATGAGCAGTTCTTC.

In its sample, this clonotype was seen many times. This chain connects TRBV29-1 to TRBJ2-1; D call uncertain. The germline gives CDR1 SQVTM, CDR2 ANQGSEA. The CDR3 covers 12 residues. Trimming took 4 bases from V and 0 from J, leaving 4 bases between them. This CDR3 reads CSVALSYNEQFF. As DNA, the CDR3 is TGCAGCGTTGCGCTCTCCTACAATGAGCAGTTCTTC.

This clonotype occurred a few times. This chain joins TRBV5-1 and TRBJ2-5; 10 bases are a match to TRBD2. Unmatched junction bases numbered 10, after V lost 3 bases and J lost 5 bases. CDR3 length: 16 residues. Germline V CDR1 and CDR2: SGHRS, YFSETQ. CDR3 residues: CASSWASGRPQETQYF. The CDR3 DNA follows: TGCGCCAGCAGCTGGGCTAGCGGGAGACCCCAGGAGACCCAGTACTTC. Full variable domain (outside the CDR3, taken from reference TRBV5-1 and TRBJ2-5): KAGVTQTPRYLIKTRGQQVTLSCSPISGHRSVSWYQQTPGQGLQFLFEYFSETQRNKGNFPGRFSGRQFSNSRSEMNVSTLELGDSALYLCASSWASGRPQETQYFGPGTRLLVL.

This clonotype was detected ten times or more. The V and J genes are TRBV29-1 and TRBJ2-2, with D perhaps matching TRBD1 or TRBD2 (5 bases each). CDR1 and CDR2 (germline): SQVTM, ANQGSEA. The CDR3 loop spans 15 amino acids. V shed 0 bases and J shed 4 bases, with 12 bases lying between them. CDR3 sequence: CSVEELGPITGELFF. In nucleotides, the CDR3 is TGCAGCGTTGAAGAACTGGGACCCATCACCGGGGAGCTGTTTTTT.

This chain connects TRBV11-2 to TRBJ2-3, with 13 nucleotides matching TRBD2. The CDR3 runs 18 residues. The germline V gene has CDR1 SGHAT and CDR2 FQNNGV. After removal of 0 bases from V and 4 bases from J, the junction contained 7 bases not matched to a gene. CDR3 DNA sequence: TGTGCCAGCAGCTTAGAGTCGGGACTAGCGGGGAGGGCAGATACGCAGTATTTT. This encodes CASSLESGLAGRADTQYF.

There are many counts of this clonotype. V is TRBV5-1 and J is TRBJ2-2; the match to TRBD2 covers 8 bases. Per the germline V gene, CDR1 is SGHRS and CDR2 is YFSETQ. The J segment lost 1 base and the V segment lost 4 bases, leaving 3 bases of the junction unmatched. This CDR3 spans 15 amino acids. In DNA, the CDR3 is TGCGCCAGCAGCCCTACTAGCGGGAACACCGGGGAGCTGTTTTTT. Its translation: CASSPTSGNTGELFF.

This clonotype was seen repeatedly, ten times or more. This rearrangement joins TRBV4-1 to TRBJ1-2; tentatively, D is TRBD1 (5 bases). V lost 0 bases and J 4 bases, leaving 15 bases between the germline ends. Germline lookup yields CDR1 MGHRA and CDR2 YSYEKL. The CDR3 contains 16 residues. The CDR3 spells CASSQDRQGPSYGYTF. CDR3 nucleotide sequence: TGCGCCAGCAGCCAAGATCGCCAGGGTCCCTCCTATGGCTACACCTTC.